This T cell receptor (beta chain) was captured by sequencing in a study of T cell responses to AZD1222 COVID-19 vaccine. In the study overall: Samples with a second dose at about 4 or about 12 weeks were pooled together.

This CDR3 comprises 16 residues. In germline, CDR1 is SGHRS, CDR2 YFSETQ. Trimming shortened V by 2 bases and J by 4 bases, and 16 bases separated the two germline ends. TCRdb's copy holds only in-frame clones and misses some; the assay was immunoSEQ multiplex PCR. The table has about 82,000 clones, over 80% seen once. This clonotype originated in an adult in good health. The rearrangement links TRBV5-1 to TRBJ1-3; no reliable D call. Sequenced here: peripheral blood, sampled on day 0 of AZD1222 vaccination. CDR3 bases: TGCGCCAGCAGCTTATCCTCGAGGGCGGGAGGAAACACCATATATTTT. It yields the protein CASSLSSRAGGNTIYF.